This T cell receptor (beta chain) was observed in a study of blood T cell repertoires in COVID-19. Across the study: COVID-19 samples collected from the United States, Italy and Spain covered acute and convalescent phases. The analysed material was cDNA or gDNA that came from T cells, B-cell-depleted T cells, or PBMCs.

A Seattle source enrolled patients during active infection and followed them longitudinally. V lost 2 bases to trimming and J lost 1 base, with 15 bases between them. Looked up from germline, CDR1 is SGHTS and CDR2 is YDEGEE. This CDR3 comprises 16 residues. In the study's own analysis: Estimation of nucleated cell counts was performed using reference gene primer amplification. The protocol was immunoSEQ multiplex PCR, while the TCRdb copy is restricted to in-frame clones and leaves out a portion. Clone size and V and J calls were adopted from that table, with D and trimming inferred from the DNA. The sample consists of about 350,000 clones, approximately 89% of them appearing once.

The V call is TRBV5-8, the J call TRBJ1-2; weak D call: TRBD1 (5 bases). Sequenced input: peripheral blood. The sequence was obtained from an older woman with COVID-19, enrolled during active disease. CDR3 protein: CASSFFQGSFNYGYTF. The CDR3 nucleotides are TGTGCCAGCAGCTTTTTCCAGGGCAGTTTTAACTATGGCTACACCTTC. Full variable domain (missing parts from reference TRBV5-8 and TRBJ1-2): EAGVTQSPTHLIKTRGQQATLRCSPISGHTSVYWYQQALGLGLQFLLWYDEGEERNRGNFPPRFSGRQFPNYSSELNVNALELEDSALYLCASSFFQGSFNYGYTFGSGTRLTVV.